A selection of T cell receptor beta chains follows, all from one sample in a study of T-cell memory formation after mild COVID-19. TCRdb fed the 5' RACE reads into MiXCR, producing one record per CDR3 protein. The sample shows around 200,000 distinct CDR3 sequences, over 7.5% of them seen only once. Material: PBMCs or a T cell subset sorted from them (not recorded which). The receptors derive from a man between 18 and 29 years old who had mild COVID-19 (a few samples of this study predate the infection). Cell type and time point are not known. Both conserved end residues are trimmed from each CDR3. Expanded clones are given a class, and other clones once, few, many or no size at all.

J gene: TRBJ1-2
V gene: TRBV10-3
clone size: few
CDR3 protein: AISEPTGANYGYT

J gene: TRBJ2-3
V gene: TRBV12-3/TRBV12-4
clone size: -
CDR3 protein: ASSLYGGGADTQY

J gene: TRBJ1-5
V gene: TRBV5-8
clone size: few
CDR3 protein: ASSLEKTPRYQPQH

J gene: TRBJ2-2
V gene: TRBV7-2
clone size: -
CDR3 protein: ASGMGGLSTGELF

J gene: TRBJ1-5
V gene: TRBV19
clone size: -
CDR3 protein: ASSLQGQGGLLSQH

J gene: TRBJ1-1
V gene: TRBV7-9
clone size: many
CDR3 protein: ASGTTGGTEAF

J gene: TRBJ1-1
V gene: TRBV20-1
clone size: many
CDR3 protein: SASRRGVEAF

J gene: TRBJ1-2
V gene: TRBV18
clone size: few
CDR3 protein: ASSPSLREEGYT

J gene: TRBJ2-2
V gene: TRBV7-9
clone size: few
CDR3 protein: ASSSLPTGELF

J gene: TRBJ2-7
V gene: TRBV4-1
clone size: -
CDR3 protein: ASSRYDAQGTSYEQY

J gene: TRBJ1-6
V gene: TRBV28
clone size: few
CDR3 protein: ASSPGDGQGSGSPLH

J gene: TRBJ2-1
V gene: TRBV5-1
clone size: -
CDR3 protein: ASSSDWGNEQF

J gene: TRBJ2-6
V gene: TRBV20-1
clone size: -
CDR3 protein: SAREQGSGANVLT

J gene: TRBJ1-1
V gene: TRBV20-1
clone size: many
CDR3 protein: SADSLRGRTRRAF

J gene: TRBJ2-4
V gene: TRBV19
clone size: few
CDR3 protein: ASSIILDGRKRQY

J gene: TRBJ2-2
V gene: TRBV9
clone size: few
CDR3 protein: ASSVNVNTGELF

J gene: TRBJ2-1
V gene: TRBV7-2
clone size: -
CDR3 protein: ASSLQQGSYNEQF

J gene: TRBJ1-6
V gene: TRBV5-1
clone size: -
CDR3 protein: ASSLDVRQGQRAPPLH

J gene: TRBJ2-7
V gene: TRBV3-1
clone size: -
CDR3 protein: ASSQAGESEQY

J gene: TRBJ2-5
V gene: TRBV11-2
clone size: few
CDR3 protein: ASRPIQGRQTQY

J gene: TRBJ2-1
V gene: TRBV20-1
clone size: many
CDR3 protein: SAPPYGSVYNEQF

J gene: TRBJ2-7
V gene: TRBV30
clone size: many
CDR3 protein: AWDPGQGYYEQY

J gene: TRBJ2-3
V gene: TRBV20-1
clone size: many
CDR3 protein: SAQIPRLAGGLNDGTQY

J gene: TRBJ2-1
V gene: TRBV4-1
clone size: -
CDR3 protein: ASSEQHPSYNEQF

J gene: TRBJ2-1
V gene: TRBV10-3
clone size: many
CDR3 protein: AIRPQTGGPYNEQF

J gene: TRBJ1-1
V gene: TRBV10-3
clone size: -
CDR3 protein: AISKQGNTEAF

J gene: TRBJ1-2
V gene: TRBV29-1
clone size: many
CDR3 protein: SVGTGPNYGYT

J gene: TRBJ1-4
V gene: TRBV5-1
clone size: few
CDR3 protein: ASSLEGTGKLF

J gene: TRBJ1-4
V gene: TRBV12-3/TRBV12-4
clone size: -
CDR3 protein: ASRGQGREKLF

J gene: TRBJ2-5
V gene: TRBV5-4
clone size: few
CDR3 protein: ASSSEWGAGETQY

J gene: TRBJ2-3
V gene: TRBV5-1
clone size: many
CDR3 protein: ASSLQPVDTQY

J gene: TRBJ2-1
V gene: TRBV27
clone size: -
CDR3 protein: ASSLVRVTRTYNEQF

J gene: TRBJ1-2
V gene: TRBV18
clone size: few
CDR3 protein: ASSRGTATGYT

J gene: TRBJ2-7
V gene: TRBV7-6
clone size: many
CDR3 protein: ASSPRGAEQY

J gene: TRBJ1-2
V gene: TRBV7-9
clone size: -
CDR3 protein: ASSKTAYGYT

J gene: TRBJ2-7
V gene: TRBV12-3/TRBV12-4
clone size: many
CDR3 protein: ASSLVGFSGEQY

J gene: TRBJ2-5
V gene: TRBV5-6
clone size: -
CDR3 protein: ASGLETQY

J gene: TRBJ1-4
V gene: TRBV6-6
clone size: many
CDR3 protein: ASPPAEATNEKLF

J gene: TRBJ2-5
V gene: TRBV10-3
clone size: few
CDR3 protein: AMKPGQASGETQY

J gene: TRBJ1-1
V gene: TRBV5-1
clone size: few
CDR3 protein: ASSLAQGGEAF

J gene: TRBJ1-5
V gene: TRBV20-1
clone size: many
CDR3 protein: SASNGYRNQPQH

J gene: TRBJ1-1
V gene: TRBV3-1
clone size: few
CDR3 protein: ASNIGGVLTEAF

J gene: TRBJ2-3
V gene: TRBV5-1
clone size: -
CDR3 protein: ASSQGTTDTQY

J gene: TRBJ2-4
V gene: TRBV20-1
clone size: -
CDR3 protein: SARVPQGDLFIQY

J gene: TRBJ1-2
V gene: TRBV10-2
clone size: -
CDR3 protein: ASSESTRHYGYT